This T cell receptor (beta chain) was sequenced in a study of blood T cell repertoires in COVID-19 (dated by TCRdb to the early 2020s). Study-level background: Samples from collaborators originated in the United States, Italy and Spain and spanned both the acute and convalescent phases of COVID-19. The prospective study material was composed of cDNA or gDNA derived from T cells, B-cell-depleted T cells, or PBMCs. Deeply sampled blood TCRbeta repertoires from subjects exposed to, actively infected with, or recovered from COVID-19 were included in the dataset. A freely available public database, intended as a resource for researchers studying the immune response to SARS-CoV-2, is where the repertoires were released. The samples were drawn from two sources: the first 160 participants of the ongoing ImmuneRACE study, and fewer than 1,500 subjects contributed by 6 global collaborators. The sample metadata nearly always contained a de-identified subject ID, COVID-19 status, age in years and sex. Where available, HLA class I and class II types were taken from metadata supplied by the sample provider and were not determined by assay-based typing. Overall study results and their limits: The quantity of clinical and demographic metadata differed by source and by participant and was supplied without curation.

The CDR3 contains 16 residues, cysteine and phenylalanine counted. The DNA shown is the 48-base CDR3, in frame from base 1. Trimming at the junction amounts to 5 bases on V and 4 bases on J, and the germline ends lie 18 bases apart. The germline V gene (reference sequence) gives CDR1 as MNHEY and CDR2 as SMNVEV. Points on this clone: Its antigen has not been determined. No base-level quality is on record; no much larger clone is a single base apart.

TCRbeta CDR3 regions were amplified from genomic DNA by means of the immunoSEQ Assay, a bias-controlled multiplex PCR. As for the authors' bioinformatics: Within the assay, amplification of reference gene primers was used to estimate how many nucleated cells each sample contained. Sequence reads were collapsed and filtered to measure the absolute abundance of every unique TCRbeta CDR3 rearrangement. For each sample, productive Simpson clonality was calculated by taking the square root of Simpson's diversity index across productive rearrangements. Imported from immuneACCESS, the table was reduced by TCRdb to in-frame sequences with V and J called. These copies leave out some clones; in studies compared against another copy, an unresolved V gene accounts for under half, and the cause of the remainder is not known. That table supplies the V and J calls and clone size; D and trimming were determined from the DNA. Counted in this sample were about 140,000 clones; around 88% of them appeared once. 1.5% of the sample is held by the ten biggest clonotypes.

Collaborating institutions collected whole blood in K2EDTA tubes following their own protocols. For TCRbeta analysis, collaborators shipped samples as frozen whole blood, isolated PBMCs, or DNA extracted from either of those sample types. The TCR sequence derives from a woman aged 55-69 years with acute or convalescent COVID-19. What was sequenced was peripheral blood. The V gene is TRBV27 and the J gene is TRBJ2-1; the D gene is perhaps TRBD1, on 6 matching bases. DNA sequence: TGTGCCAGCAGTGTCGACCCCGAGGGGGTATACAATGAGCAGTTCTTC. It specifies CASSVDPEGVYNEQFF.